These T cell receptor beta chains were read from a single sample in a study of CD8 T cells in ankylosing spondylitis. MiXCR was run by TCRdb on the 5' RACE reads, yielding one entry per CDR3 protein. The table has about 800,000 distinct CDR3 sequences, approximately 12% seen once. The sample consisted of blood, either unsorted or a sorted T cell fraction (not recorded which). The receptors were gathered from a male donor with ankylosing spondylitis. Both conserved end residues are part of each CDR3. Part of the rows lack a size; the others show once, few, many or a class for expanded clones.

j_call clone_size v_call cdr3_aa
TRBJ2-1 many TRBV29-1 CSVVGRATYNEQFF
TRBJ1-1 few TRBV6-5 CASSYRDRVVGEAFF
TRBJ2-1 NA TRBV7-8 CASSRDVPSRGEQFF
TRBJ1-1 many TRBV20-1 CSARDFAGNTEAFF
TRBJ2-4 NA TRBV10-3 CAISRTGRELTKNIQYF
TRBJ2-2 NA TRBV11-2 CASSLLGLASAGELFF
TRBJ2-1 NA TRBV30 CAWMQHDTYNEQFF
TRBJ2-5 NA TRBV5-6 CASSQLGVQETQYF
TRBJ1-2 many TRBV5-1 CASSLEAGRHGYTF
TRBJ2-1 few TRBV5-1 CASSFNQLYNEQFF
TRBJ1-5 NA TRBV28 CASSLSTAYSNQPQHF
TRBJ2-3 NA TRBV29-1 CSVSPAAGSTDTQYF
TRBJ1-1 once TRBV3-1 CASSPWGHDGRNTEAFF
TRBJ2-1 few TRBV20-1 CSARAVGGGRGSYNEQFF
TRBJ2-2 few TRBV2 CASRWVTGELFF
TRBJ1-2 NA TRBV18 CASSPPQQRHGYTF
TRBJ2-5 NA TRBV5-1 CASSPWTSGGETQYF
TRBJ2-7 many TRBV7-2 CASSRNPGYEQYF
TRBJ2-5 few TRBV25-1 CASSEVGVRETQYF
TRBJ2-7 NA TRBV10-3 CAISTSTGTPLEQYF
TRBJ2-1 few TRBV20-1 CSARKSSSYNEQFF
TRBJ2-1 once TRBV9 CTSSVQASSYNEQFF
TRBJ2-6 few TRBV5-6 CASSSPMGSGANVLTF
TRBJ2-7 many TRBV7-2 CASSRQGLPYEQYF
TRBJ2-7 few TRBV10-1 CASSEDTYYEQYF
TRBJ2-1 NA TRBV6-2/TRBV6-3 CASSYPGTDLEQFF
TRBJ2-3 many TRBV20-1 CSAGLAGVDTQYF
TRBJ2-2 NA TRBV7-8 CASSPRSAQAGELFF
TRBJ2-1 many TRBV28 CASSLLDWVNEQFF
TRBJ1-2 NA TRBV7-9 CASSLEGTGDYGYTF
TRBJ1-1 few TRBV6-5 CASSYFTGATEAFF
TRBJ1-5 few TRBV20-1 CSARLGHPRGPQHF
TRBJ1-5 few TRBV5-1 CASSPGPLSNQPQHF
TRBJ2-4 NA TRBV7-2 CASTPIAKNIQYF
TRBJ2-7 NA TRBV18 CASSPMSGTGDYEQYF
TRBJ1-3 NA TRBV5-1 CASSLEPLGNTIYF
TRBJ2-1 many TRBV7-2 CASSSIAGGINEQFF
TRBJ2-7 NA TRBV20-1 CSALPGLAVTEQYF
TRBJ2-7 NA TRBV5-1 CASSLDRGGRGEQYF
TRBJ2-7 NA TRBV12-3/TRBV12-4 CASSSSYKTYEQYF
TRBJ2-7 few TRBV6-6 CASSYSNGDEQYF
TRBJ1-1 NA TRBV5-6 CASSYQIWDTEAFF
TRBJ1-2 few TRBV7-2 CASSFDPLRVANYGYTF
TRBJ1-1 many TRBV20-1 CSASARGGEAFF
TRBJ2-2 many TRBV4-2 CASSQEGIGANTGELFF
TRBJ2-7 NA TRBV5-1 CASSWTSGGEQYF
TRBJ1-6 NA TRBV28 CASSSPTAINSPLHF
TRBJ1-2 many TRBV29-1 CSVLTGDGYTF
TRBJ2-7 many TRBV29-1 CSVVGQGGYYEQYF
TRBJ1-5 NA TRBV20-1 CSAQGQGGNQPQHF
TRBJ1-5 many TRBV6-5 CASSSPEGSNPGNQPQHF
TRBJ1-1 many TRBV5-4 CASSGTQGAEAFF
TRBJ2-1 NA TRBV20-1 CSARLTSGGNNEQFF
TRBJ1-2 NA TRBV29-1 CSALGSSYGYTF
TRBJ2-3 NA TRBV5-1 CASSPSGRGSDTQYF
TRBJ2-1 NA TRBV5-1 CASSLEGYTYNEQFF
TRBJ2-7 few TRBV20-1 CSGRRTSVTYEQYF
TRBJ2-3 NA TRBV20-1 CSAPSSGRGAVTQYF
TRBJ2-7 many TRBV20-1 CSAPTTPPAGAYEQYF